These 19 T cell receptor beta chains were all obtained from the same sample, sequenced in a study of T cell changes during pregnancy in multiple sclerosis. The method was immunoSEQ multiplex PCR; TCRdb's version includes in-frame clones alone and lacks a portion of them. The sample consists of about 83,000 clones, about 95% of them appearing once. Sequencing was performed on peripheral blood, taken in the second trimester of pregnancy. These receptors originate from a female donor with multiple sclerosis, enrolled in a pregnancy study.

The CDR3 coding sequence is TGTGCCTGGAGTGTTGGGACAGGGGGAGACTGGTCCTACGAGCAGTACTTC. This encodes CAWSVGTGGDWSYEQYF. This rearrangement joins TRBV30 to TRBJ2-7; 11 bases agree with TRBD1. CDR3 size: 17 residues. CDR1 and CDR2 from the germline V gene are GTSNPN and SVGIG (reference sequence). Trimming removed 0 bases from V and 1 base from J; junction bases left unmatched: 8.

This chain connects TRBV5-1 to TRBJ2-6; no definite D call. CDR1 and CDR2 from the germline V gene are SGHRS and YFSETQ. Trimming took 5 bases from V and 4 from J, leaving 10 bases between them. CDR3 length equals 14 residues. CDR3 sequence (DNA): TGCGCCAGCAGACCCACTCGGGGGGCCAACGTCCTGACTTTC. It translates to CASRPTRGANVLTF.

The chain's CDR3 is CASSNWLGLKGYEQYF. CDR3 in DNA: TGTGCCAGTAGCAACTGGCTTGGCCTCAAGGGGTACGAGCAGTACTTC. The chain links TRBV19 to TRBJ2-7, with D perhaps matching TRBD1 (5 bases). This CDR3 is 16 amino acids long. Germline CDR1 LNHDA, CDR2 SQIVND (reference sequence). Trimming removed 6 bases from V and 4 bases from J, with 22 bases in between.

V and J are TRBV5-4 and TRBJ1-2, with 8 bases lining up with TRBD1. With V trimmed by 7 bases and J by 4 bases, 6 bases remained unmatched. The germline gives CDR1 SGHNT, CDR2 YYREEE (reference sequence). The CDR3 loop spans 13 amino acids. The CDR3 DNA sequence: TGTGCCAGCGCCGACAGGGGTCCCTATGGCTACACCTTC. Its translation is CASADRGPYGYTF. Combining the CDR3 with reference TRBV5-4 and TRBJ1-2 gives the whole variable domain ETGVTQSPTHLIKTRGQQVTLRCSSQSGHNTVSWYQQALGQGPQFIFQYYREEENGRGNFPPRFSGLQFPNYSSELNVNALELDDSALYLCASADRGPYGYTFGSGTRLTVV.

This chain uses TRBV7-9 with TRBJ2-3; a weak D match, TRBD2 (5 bases). With 5 bases removed from V and 1 base from J, the gap between germline ends came to 16 bases. The CDR3 spans 16 residues. CDR1 SEHNR and CDR2 FQNEAQ come from the germline V gene (reference sequence). CDR3 amino acids: CASSPQVGSGTDTQYF. The DNA for the CDR3 is TGTGCCAGCAGCCCCCAGGTGGGTAGCGGCACAGATACGCAGTATTTT.

The genes are TRBV7-2 and TRBJ2-7, with D perhaps TRBD1 (5 bases). Germline CDR1 reads SGHTA; CDR2 reads FQGNSA. Trimming shortened V by 5 bases and J by 2 bases, and 13 bases separated the two germline ends. This CDR3 comprises 14 residues. The CDR3 DNA reads TGTGCCAGCAGCACCCACGGACACCCCTACGAGCAGTACTTC. Translating it yields CASSTHGHPYEQYF.

The chain links TRBV27 to TRBJ1-1; 10 bases agree with TRBD1. V lost 8 bases and J lost 4; bases outside the gene matches: 1. Germline values: CDR1 MNHEY, CDR2 SMNVEV (reference sequence). This CDR3 region has 12 residues. CDR3 nucleotides: TGTGCCAGCCGGGACAGGGGCACTGAAGCTTTCTTT. Protein product: CASRDRGTEAFF.

The rearrangement links TRBV4-1 to TRBJ1-3; no firm D call. This CDR3 region has 14 residues. Trimming took 1 base from V and 2 from J, leaving 6 bases between them. Germline CDR1 is MGHRA and CDR2 is YSYEKL. The CDR3 loop reads CASSQGPAGNTIYF. CDR3 coding DNA: TGCGCCAGCAGCCAAGGGCCAGCTGGAAACACCATATATTTT.

The rearrangement joins TRBV6-5 to TRBJ2-3; tentative D call: TRBD2 (6 bases). This CDR3 is 13 amino acids long. Trimming left V 6 bases short and J 7 bases short, with 14 bases between. The germline V gene encodes CDR1 MNHEY and CDR2 SVGAGI. This CDR3 is CASRPGGAYTQYF. DNA of the CDR3: TGTGCCAGCAGACCGGGCGGGGCTTATACGCAGTATTTT.

This chain joins TRBV5-1 and TRBJ2-2, with 10 bases lining up with TRBD2. This CDR3 is 17 amino acids long. J gave up 6 bases and V 5 bases, and 13 bases lay outside the gene matches. Germline V gene sequence: CDR1 SGHRS, CDR2 YFSETQ. The CDR3 DNA sequence: TGCGCCAGCAGGGTGGCTACTAGCGGGATTTGGGCCGGGGAGCTGTTTTTT. Translation gives CASRVATSGIWAGELFF.

This clone was seen only once. V is TRBV6-6 and J is TRBJ2-1; TRBD2 is a possible D gene (6 bases). Per the germline V gene, CDR1 is MNHNY and CDR2 is SVGAGI (reference sequence). This CDR3 has 16 residues. The germline V and J ends were trimmed by 2 bases and 4 bases, with 15 bases remaining between them. In DNA form, the CDR3 reads TGTGCCAGCAGTTACGGGCTAGCGCGATCATACAATGAGCAGTTCTTC. It specifies CASSYGLARSYNEQFF.

This clone has just one count. The chain recombines TRBV11-3 with TRBJ2-2; 13 bases fit TRBD2. Trimming took 5 bases from V and 9 from J; bases not matched to a gene: 9. The CDR3 is made up of 16 amino acids. CDR1 and CDR2 (germline): SGHNT, YENEEA. The CDR3 here is CASSPRTSGRMRELFF. The CDR3 DNA reads TGTGCCAGCAGCCCTAGGACTAGCGGGAGAATGAGGGAGCTGTTTTTT. The full variable domain, in which reference TRBV11-3 and TRBJ2-2 provide the parts outside the CDR3, is EAGVVQSPRYKIIEKKQPVAFWCNPISGHNTLYWYLQNLGQGPELLIRYENEEAVDDSQLPKDRFSAERLKGVDSTLKIQPAELGDSAVYLCASSPRTSGRMRELFFGEGSRLTVL.

The chain employs TRBV9 and TRBJ2-3; D unclear. In germline, CDR1 is SGDLS, CDR2 YYNGEE. The CDR3 consists of 13 residues. V lost 0 bases, J lost 3 bases, and 5 bases lay in between. The CDR3 bases are TGTGCCAGCAGCGTAGACTGGACAGATACGCAGTATTTT. Its translation: CASSVDWTDTQYF. The full variable domain, completed using reference TRBV9 and TRBJ2-3, is DSGVTQTPKHLITATGQRVTLRCSPRSGDLSVYWYQQSLDQGLQFLIQYYNGEERAKGNILERFSAQQFPDLHSELNLSSLELGDSALYFCASSVDWTDTQYFGPGTRLTVL.

The chain combines TRBV15 with TRBJ2-7; D gene uncertain. The V and J ends lost 1 base and 0 bases respectively, with 7 bases between them. This CDR3 spans 14 amino acids. Looked up from germline, CDR1 is LNHNV and CDR2 is YYDKDF (reference sequence). CDR3: CATSRGRYSYEQYF. As DNA, the CDR3 is TGTGCCACCAGCAGAGGCAGATACTCCTACGAGCAGTACTTC.

The chain employs TRBV30 and TRBJ2-1; 11 positions match TRBD2. V lost 1 base to trimming and J lost 7 bases; unmatched junction nucleotides: 3. CDR1 GTSNPN and CDR2 SVGIG come from the germline V gene (reference sequence). The CDR3 runs to 14 residues. The CDR3 here is CAWSEASGRNEQFF. As DNA, the CDR3 is TGTGCCTGGAGTGAGGCTAGCGGGAGGAATGAGCAGTTCTTC.

This clone appeared once. V and J are TRBV5-4 and TRBJ2-7, with 8 bases that match TRBD2. The CDR3 sequence is 14 residues long. J gave up 1 base and V 7 bases, and 7 bases lay outside the gene matches. Germline V gene sequence: CDR1 SGHNT, CDR2 YYREEE (reference sequence). CDR3 bases: TGTGCCAGCGTTCCCGGGACTAGTTCCTACGAGCAGTACTTC. Translation gives CASVPGTSSYEQYF.

The V gene is TRBV29-1, the J gene TRBJ1-5; no firm D call. Germline V gene lookup returns CDR1 SQVTM and CDR2 ANQGSEA. CDR3 length: 12 residues. The V gene lost 5 bases and the J gene lost 3 bases, with 8 bases spanning the gap. The DNA for the CDR3 is TGCAGCGTTAAACAGAACAATCAGCCCCAGCATTTT. Its protein is CSVKQNNQPQHF.

The gene calls are TRBV5-1 and TRBJ2-3, with 7 bases aligning to TRBD1. CDR1 SGHRS and CDR2 YFSETQ come from the germline V gene. CDR3 length: 16 amino acids. With V trimmed by 0 bases and J by 3 bases, 7 bases remained unmatched. CDR3 coding DNA: TGCGCCAGCAGCTTGGGACAGGGAGTTGTGACAGATACGCAGTATTTT. Protein product: CASSLGQGVVTDTQYF. The variable domain in full, completed from reference TRBV5-1 and TRBJ2-3, reads KAGVTQTPRYLIKTRGQQVTLSCSPISGHRSVSWYQQTPGQGLQFLFEYFSETQRNKGNFPGRFSGRQFSNSRSEMNVSTLELGDSALYLCASSLGQGVVTDTQYFGPGTRLTVL.

The chain links TRBV11-3 to TRBJ2-2; D is uncertain. Trimming left V 5 bases short and J 6 bases short, with 7 bases between. Germline V gene lookup returns CDR1 SGHNT and CDR2 YENEEA. The CDR3 is 12 amino acids. The DNA for the CDR3 is TGTGCCAGCAGCCCTCGTGCCGGGGAGCTGTTTTTT. Amino acid sequence: CASSPRAGELFF.